The 27 T cell receptor beta chains below were found in one sample sequenced in a study of vaccination effects on CD4 cells after COVID-19 (dated by TCRdb to between 2020 and 2023). The ViraFEST assay stimulated PBMC with viral peptide pools and then used TCR sequencing to identify antigen-specific CD4+ T cell clonotypes by expansion. After around eleven days of culture, CD4+ T cells were isolated with the EasySep CD4+ T cell isolation kit. Participants received two doses of either the BNT162b2 or the mRNA-1273 mRNA SARS-CoV-2 vaccine. These TCRs are of unknown antigen specificity. The receptor library was made with the immunoSEQ multiplex PCR assay. TCRdb retrieved this table from immuneACCESS and kept in-frame rearrangements only. Not all clones are present; in checked studies, unresolved V genes account for under half, and no reason is known for the remainder. This sample has roughly 59,000 clones in its table, and roughly three quarters of those were observed once. The ten largest clones represent 1.5% to 2% of the sample.

The material was CD4+ T cells from PBMCs cultured with HCoV-OC43 spike peptides, obtained after COVID-19 vaccination. The sample's cell subset or site, from its label and the paper: HCoV-OC43 spike overlapping peptide pool stimulation. The receptors shown here come from a human donor who received a COVID-19 vaccine.

For the CDR3, the DNA is TGTGCCAGCAGCTTAGAAGGGAGGGGACTCCACGATACGCAGTATTTT. Translation gives CASSLEGRGLHDTQYF. The V gene is TRBV7-2, the J gene TRBJ2-3, with 7 bases lining up with TRBD2. The length of the CDR3 is 16 residues. Germline CDR1 SGHTA, CDR2 FQGNSA. Trimming cost V 1 base and J 6 bases; bases outside gene matches: 10.

This clone was seen more than once but under ten times. This chain uses TRBV3-1 (or the pseudogene TRBV3-2) with TRBJ2-4, with 7 bases fitting TRBD1. Germline lookup yields CDR1 LGHDT and CDR2 YNNKEL (reference sequence). J lost 6 bases, V lost 0 bases, and 2 bases had no gene match. This CDR3 contains 14 residues. The CDR3 loop reads CASSQDGTANIQYF. Written as DNA, the CDR3 is TGTGCCAGCAGCCAAGATGGGACAGCAAACATTCAGTACTTC.

The V and J genes are TRBV27 and TRBJ1-2; perhaps TRBD1 as D (6 bases). The CDR3 covers 17 residues. V lost 3 bases and J lost 8, with 25 bases in between. Germline CDR1 and CDR2: MNHEY and SMNVEV (reference sequence). CDR3 amino acids: CASSFFVTGRSWGGYTF. The CDR3 nucleotides are TGTGCCAGCAGTTTTTTTGTTACAGGGCGGAGCTGGGGAGGCTACACCTTC.

The CDR3 sequence is CATSGAGLDYGYTF. The CDR3 bases are TGTGCCACCAGTGGCGCAGGGCTTGACTATGGCTACACCTTC. The chain recombines TRBV24-1 with TRBJ1-2; D possibly corresponds to TRBD1 (5 bases). Deletions cut 5 bases from V and 3 bases from J, with 12 bases between. The germline gives CDR1 KGHDR, CDR2 SFDVKD. The CDR3 sequence is 14 residues long.

The J gene is TRBJ2-7, the V gene TRBV5-1; D possibly corresponds to TRBD2 (5 bases). CDR1 and CDR2 (germline): SGHRS, YFSETQ. The ends were cut back, 1 base at V and 2 bases at J, with 13 bases in the middle. The CDR3 has 15 amino acids. CDR3 nucleotide sequence: TGCGCCAGCAGCTTGTTCGCGGGCAGAACCTACGAGCAGTACGTC. As protein: CASSLFAGRTYEQYV.

This clone turned up a few times. V gene TRBV6-5 combines with J gene TRBJ2-1, with 7 positions matching TRBD2. V lost 2 bases to trimming and J lost 3 bases; unmatched junction nucleotides: 4. The CDR3 runs to 15 residues. Per the germline V gene, CDR1 is MNHEY and CDR2 is SVGAGI. Here the CDR3 reads CASSYKGGGYNEQFF. CDR3 sequence (DNA): TGTGCCAGCAGTTACAAAGGCGGGGGCTACAATGAGCAGTTCTTC.

The chain joins TRBV25-1 to TRBJ1-2; TRBD1 matches at 7 bases. With V trimmed by 3 bases and J by 4 bases, 8 bases remained unmatched. The CDR3 spans 15 residues. Germline V gene data show CDR1 as MGHDK and CDR2 as SYGVNS. The DNA for the CDR3 is TGTGCCAGCAGTGACCCAGGGGGTTTAACCTATGGCTACACCTTC. Its protein is CASSDPGGLTYGYTF.

In its sample, this clone was seen a few times. The chain uses TRBV7-8 and TRBJ1-2; 12 positions match TRBD1. The J segment lost 8 bases and the V segment lost 4 bases, leaving 8 bases of the junction unmatched. The CDR3 contains 15 residues. Germline lookup yields CDR1 SGHVS and CDR2 FQNEAQ. The CDR3 here is CASSYQGQGAYGYTF. In DNA, the CDR3 is TGTGCCAGCAGCTATCAGGGACAGGGGGCTTACGGCTACACCTTC.

The chain is built from TRBV5-1 and TRBJ1-1; D is uncertain. Germline loops: CDR1 SGHRS, CDR2 YFSETQ. This CDR3 is built from 16 residues. V lost 4 bases and J lost 4, with 20 bases in between. CDR3 loop: CASSATVQLAGTEAFF. The CDR3 DNA is TGCGCCAGCAGCGCAACAGTGCAGTTGGCGGGCACTGAAGCTTTCTTT.

The rearrangement joins TRBV30 to TRBJ1-1; the D is unclear. V gave up 4 bases and J gave up 5 bases, with 11 bases separating them. The germline CDR1 and CDR2 sequences are GTSNPN and SVGIG (reference sequence). This CDR3 spans 12 amino acids. The CDR3 reads CAWTFGETEAFF. CDR3 coding DNA: TGTGCCTGGACTTTCGGAGAGACTGAAGCTTTCTTT.

CDR3 sequence (DNA): TGTGCCAGCAGTGAAACCGGGGGATTTCAGGGGAAAGAGACCCAGTACTTC. This codes for CASSETGGFQGKETQYF. The chain is built from TRBV28 and TRBJ2-5; possibly TRBD1 or TRBD2 for D (6 bases each). Germline assignment: CDR1 MDHEN and CDR2 SYDVKM. CDR3 size: 17 residues. With 5 bases removed from V and 3 bases from J, the gap between germline ends came to 22 bases.

J is TRBJ2-7 and V is TRBV19; TRBD1 matches at 11 bases. V dropped 5 bases and J dropped 5; count of bases not matched to a gene: 5. CDR1 is LNHDA and CDR2 is SQIVND in the germline V gene (reference sequence). The CDR3 covers 14 residues. CDR3 nucleotides: TGTGCCAGTAGTCGGACAGGGGGCTATAACGAGCAGTACGTC. It codes for CASSRTGGYNEQYV.

The CDR3 protein is CASSNRGALNEQFF. The CDR3 DNA sequence: TGCGCCAGCAGCAACAGGGGAGCCCTCAATGAGCAGTTCTTC. The rearrangement uses TRBV4-1 and TRBJ2-1; 7 bases line up with TRBD1. The germline CDR1 and CDR2 sequences are MGHRA and YSYEKL. The CDR3 has 14 amino acids. J gave up 6 bases and V 5 bases, and 7 bases lay outside the gene matches.

The genes are TRBV29-1 and TRBJ2-2, with TRBD1 matching over 7 bases. The germline CDR1 and CDR2 sequences are SQVTM and ANQGSEA. With 6 bases clipped from V and 7 bases from J, the junction kept 5 bases outside the gene matches. There are 12 residues in the CDR3. CDR3 DNA sequence: TGCAGCGTGACAGGGTTTAGCGGGGAGCTGTTTTTT. Encoded protein: CSVTGFSGELFF.

The chain combines TRBV5-1 with TRBJ1-1; unclear D gene. Trimming left V 1 base short and J 1 base short, with 8 bases between. The CDR3 is 14 amino acids. The germline CDR1 and CDR2 sequences are SGHRS and YFSETQ. CDR3 nucleotide sequence: TGCGCCAGCAGCTTGCCCGGGCAGAACACTGAAGCTTTCTTT. This encodes CASSLPGQNTEAFF.

V gene TRBV7-2 combines with J gene TRBJ2-1; 10 bases are shared with TRBD2. V lost 6 bases to trimming and J lost 8 bases; unmatched junction nucleotides: 13. Germline V gene lookup returns CDR1 SGHTA and CDR2 FQGNSA. The CDR3 runs to 16 residues. CDR3 residues: CASRRVGLAKSDEQFF. The DNA for the CDR3 is TGTGCCAGCAGACGAGTGGGACTAGCGAAATCCGATGAGCAGTTCTTC.

The gene calls are TRBV25-1 and TRBJ2-4; 7 nucleotides line up with TRBD1. Germline CDR1 reads MGHDK; CDR2 reads SYGVNS. Trimming at V came to 2 bases and at J to 0 bases, leaving 4 bases not matched to a gene. The CDR3 is 16 amino acids. CDR3 sequence: CASSERDSLAKNIQYF. The CDR3 region has the DNA TGTGCCAGCAGTGAACGGGACAGTCTAGCCAAAAACATTCAGTACTTC.

This clone was picked up one time. The identical CDR3 is also encoded by other nucleotide sequences in the sample. The chain has TRBV5-1 and TRBJ2-5; 8 bases align to TRBD2. V gave up 4 bases and J gave up 4 bases; unmatched junction bases: 3. CDR3 length equals 13 residues. Germline V gene lookup returns CDR1 SGHRS and CDR2 YFSETQ. The CDR3 nucleotides are TGCGCCAGCAGCCTCGGGGGGGGAGAGACCCAGTACTTC. Amino acid sequence: CASSLGGGETQYF.

The chain carries TRBV5-1 and TRBJ2-4, with 10 bases aligning to TRBD1. Germline trimming cut 2 bases from V and 8 bases from J; bases unmatched to any gene: 4. Germline-derived CDR1 and CDR2 are SGHRS and YFSETQ. This CDR3 spans 14 amino acids. This chain's CDR3 is CASSFGTGVHIQYF. The CDR3 DNA reads as TGCGCCAGCAGCTTTGGGACAGGGGTACACATTCAGTACTTC.

A few counts support this clone. The genes are TRBV7-3 and TRBJ1-2; D unresolved. Trimming removed 3 bases at V and 3 bases at J, with 8 bases between. CDR3 length: 13 amino acids. Germline CDR1 is SGHTA and CDR2 is FQGTGA. The CDR3 protein is CASSLGRDYGYTF. The DNA for the CDR3 is TGTGCCAGCAGCTTGGGCCGGGACTATGGCTACACCTTC.

The chain combines TRBV5-1 with TRBJ2-1; D unresolved. Germline loops: CDR1 SGHRS, CDR2 YFSETQ. This CDR3 region has 16 residues. The ends were cut back, 0 bases at V and 6 bases at J, with 16 bases in the middle. CDR3 protein: CASSLVGLHGGNEQFF. CDR3 DNA: TGCGCCAGCAGCTTGGTCGGGCTCCACGGCGGCAATGAGCAGTTCTTC. Full variable domain (rest looked up from reference TRBV5-1 and TRBJ2-1): KAGVTQTPRYLIKTRGQQVTLSCSPISGHRSVSWYQQTPGQGLQFLFEYFSETQRNKGNFPGRFSGRQFSNSRSEMNVSTLELGDSALYLCASSLVGLHGGNEQFFGPGTRLTVL.

This clone was found once. The rearrangement uses TRBV24-1 and TRBJ2-1, with D tentatively TRBD1 or TRBD2 (5 bases each). V lost 9 bases to trimming and J lost 6 bases, with 17 bases between them. The germline CDR1 and CDR2 sequences are KGHDR and SFDVKD. The CDR3 covers 14 residues. The DNA for the CDR3 is TGTGCCACCGCCCGGGGCCCAGCATCCAATGAGCAGTTCTTC. This translates into CATARGPASNEQFF.

CDR3 DNA: TGTGCCAGCCCCGGAGGTGGGGTCACTGAAGCTTTCTTT. It codes for CASPGGGVTEAFF. The rearrangement links TRBV5-8 to TRBJ1-1; D gene uncertain. This CDR3 is 13 amino acids long. Trimming pared 7 bases from V and 4 bases from J, leaving 14 bases between. The germline V gene encodes CDR1 SGHTS and CDR2 YDEGEE. Full variable domain (remainder filled in from reference TRBV5-8 and TRBJ1-1): EAGVTQSPTHLIKTRGQQATLRCSPISGHTSVYWYQQALGLGLQFLLWYDEGEERNRGNFPPRFSGRQFPNYSSELNVNALELEDSALYLCASPGGGVTEAFFGQGTRLTVV.

CDR3 amino acids: CAWTPGQLYNEQFF. Here the CDR3 DNA reads TGTGCCTGGACCCCGGGACAATTATACAATGAGCAGTTCTTC. The chain links TRBV30 to TRBJ2-1, with D possibly matching TRBD1 (6 bases). V was shortened by 4 bases and J by 4 bases, with 14 bases between the two germline ends. The CDR3 extends over 14 amino acids. The germline gives CDR1 GTSNPN, CDR2 SVGIG (reference sequence). Together with reference TRBV30 and TRBJ2-1, the CDR3 gives the full variable domain: SQTIHQWPATLVQPVGSPLSLECTVEGTSNPNLYWYRQAAGRGLQLLFYSVGIGQISSEVPQNLSASRPQDRQFILSSKKLLLSDSGFYLCAWTPGQLYNEQFFGPGTRLTVL.

This chain joins TRBV29-1 and TRBJ2-3, with TRBD1 matching over 8 bases. Germline trimming cut 5 bases from V and 5 bases from J; bases unmatched to any gene: 6. Germline V CDR1 and CDR2: SQVTM, ANQGSEA. There are 13 residues in the CDR3. The CDR3 reads CSVRQGWIDTQYF. DNA for the CDR3: TGCAGCGTTCGACAGGGGTGGATAGATACGCAGTATTTT.

Sample share makes this clone medium-sized. V gene TRBV11-2 combines with J gene TRBJ2-7; 8 bases match TRBD2. The CDR3 is 15 amino acids. Germline CDR1 reads SGHAT; CDR2 reads FQNNGV. V shed 1 base and J 6 bases; nucleotides not matched to a gene: 8. The CDR3 DNA sequence: TGTGCCAGCAGCTTAGCGCGGGGGGCCGGGAGCGAGCAGTACGTC. It yields the protein CASSLARGAGSEQYV.

This chain joins TRBV18 and TRBJ1-6, with 8 bases aligning to TRBD1. CDR3 length: 15 residues. The germline gives CDR1 KGHSH, CDR2 LQKENI. Trimming at V came to 3 bases and at J to 10 bases, leaving 8 bases not matched to a gene. The CDR3 nucleotides are TGTGCCAGCTCACCGAATCAGGGGACAGGATCACCCCTCCACTTT. Amino acids: CASSPNQGTGSPLHF. The variable domain in full, completed from reference TRBV18 and TRBJ1-6, reads NAGVMQNPRHLVRRRGQEARLRCSPMKGHSHVYWYRQLPEEGLKFMVYLQKENIIDESGMPKERFSAEFPKEGPSILRIQQVVRGDSAAYFCASSPNQGTGSPLHFGNGTRLTVT.